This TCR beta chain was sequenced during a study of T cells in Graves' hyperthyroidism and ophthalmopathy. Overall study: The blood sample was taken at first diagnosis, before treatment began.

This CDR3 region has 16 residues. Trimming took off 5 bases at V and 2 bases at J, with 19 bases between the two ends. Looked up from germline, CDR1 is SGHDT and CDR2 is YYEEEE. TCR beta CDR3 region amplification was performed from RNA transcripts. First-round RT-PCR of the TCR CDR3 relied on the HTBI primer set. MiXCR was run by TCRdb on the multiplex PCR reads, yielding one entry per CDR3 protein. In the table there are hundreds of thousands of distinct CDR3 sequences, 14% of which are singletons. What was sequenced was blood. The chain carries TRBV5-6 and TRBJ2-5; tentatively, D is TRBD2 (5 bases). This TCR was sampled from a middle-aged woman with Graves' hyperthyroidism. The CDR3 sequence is CASRSEPGLGQETQYF. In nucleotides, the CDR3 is TGTGCCAGCAGATCGGAACCGGGATTGGGACAAGAGACCCAGTACTTC.